These T cell receptor beta chains were read from a single sample in a study of T cell responses to AZD1222 COVID-19 vaccine. The data were produced by immunoSEQ multiplex PCR, yet TCRdb's version contains in-frame clones alone and is incomplete. The sample gives 97,000 or so clones, about four fifths of which show up once; about 15% is in the top ten. The material sequenced was peripheral blood, taken on day 0 of AZD1222 vaccination. The receptors derive from an adult in good health. CDR3s include the opening cysteine and the closing phenylalanine or tryptophan. The order of the fields is V gene, D gene, clone size, J gene, CDR3 protein, CDR3 DNA. A D gene is named only where the DNA matches it firmly. The size field is filled for only some rows; it gives once, few, many or a size class.

v_gene: TRBV12-3/TRBV12-4; d_gene: -; abundance: -; j_gene: TRBJ2-1; CDR3aa: CASSFADYEQFF; CDR3nt: TGTGCCAGCAGTTTTGCGGATTATGAGCAGTTCTTC
v_gene: TRBV6-1; d_gene: -; abundance: once; j_gene: TRBJ2-3; CDR3aa: CASSEGTYLADTQYF; CDR3nt: TGTGCCAGCAGTGAAGGGACCTACCTCGCCGATACGCAGTATTTT
v_gene: TRBV9; d_gene: TRBD2; abundance: -; j_gene: TRBJ2-7; CDR3aa: CASSVGGLAGVNIYEQYF; CDR3nt: TGTGCCAGCAGCGTAGGGGGACTAGCGGGAGTTAATATTTACGAGCAGTACTTC
v_gene: TRBV4-2; d_gene: -; abundance: -; j_gene: TRBJ2-7; CDR3aa: CASSQPGTRGGEQYF; CDR3nt: TGTGCCAGCAGCCAACCGGGGACCCGGGGCGGCGAGCAGTACTTC
v_gene: TRBV25-1; d_gene: -; abundance: -; j_gene: TRBJ1-6; CDR3aa: CASSNIRYTGSPNSPLHF; CDR3nt: TGTGCCAGCAGTAACATAAGATATACAGGCAGTCCCAATTCACCCCTCCACTTT
v_gene: TRBV9; d_gene: -; abundance: -; j_gene: TRBJ2-7; CDR3aa: CASSDGSSYEQYF; CDR3nt: TGTGCCAGCAGCGACGGGAGCTCATACGAGCAGTACTTC
v_gene: TRBV6-5; d_gene: -; abundance: -; j_gene: TRBJ1-1; CDR3aa: CASKNREAYTEAFF; CDR3nt: TGTGCCAGCAAAAACAGGGAGGCGTACACTGAAGCTTTCTTT
v_gene: TRBV28; d_gene: TRBD1; abundance: -; j_gene: TRBJ2-2; CDR3aa: CASRNRGPGTGELFF; CDR3nt: TGTGCCAGCAGAAACAGGGGGCCCGGCACCGGGGAGCTGTTTTTT
v_gene: TRBV6-5; d_gene: -; abundance: -; j_gene: TRBJ1-1; CDR3aa: CASSSLGSVTEAFF; CDR3nt: TGTGCCAGCAGTTCTCTTGGATCGGTCACTGAAGCTTTCTTT
v_gene: TRBV20-1; d_gene: TRBD1; abundance: few; j_gene: TRBJ2-3; CDR3aa: CSASQDRSSTDTQYF; CDR3nt: TGCAGTGCTAGTCAGGACAGGTCTAGCACAGATACGCAGTATTTT
v_gene: TRBV12-3/TRBV12-4; d_gene: -; abundance: -; j_gene: TRBJ1-2; CDR3aa: CASTLERNYGYTF; CDR3nt: TGTGCCAGCACCTTGGAAAGAAACTATGGCTACACCTTC
v_gene: TRBV5-4; d_gene: -; abundance: -; j_gene: TRBJ2-2; CDR3aa: CASSLRDRPTGELFF; CDR3nt: TGTGCCAGCAGCTTGAGAGATCGTCCCACCGGGGAGCTGTTTTTT
v_gene: TRBV5-1; d_gene: TRBD1; abundance: -; j_gene: TRBJ1-4; CDR3aa: CASSLDPTGVNEKLFF; CDR3nt: TGCGCCAGCAGCCTGGACCCTACAGGGGTGAATGAAAAACTGTTTTTT
v_gene: TRBV7-8; d_gene: -; abundance: -; j_gene: TRBJ2-1; CDR3aa: CASSLDRTNEQFF; CDR3nt: TGTGCCAGCAGCTTAGACCGAACGAATGAGCAGTTCTTC
v_gene: TRBV6-6; d_gene: -; abundance: -; j_gene: TRBJ1-4; CDR3aa: CASTHRGGRSPEKLFF; CDR3nt: TGTGCCAGCACGCATAGGGGGGGGCGTTCACCTGAAAAACTGTTTTTT
v_gene: TRBV11-3; d_gene: TRBD1; abundance: -; j_gene: TRBJ2-6; CDR3aa: CASSGQGSSGANVLTF; CDR3nt: TGTGCCAGCAGTGGACAGGGATCCTCTGGGGCCAACGTCCTGACTTTC
v_gene: TRBV10-3; d_gene: -; abundance: -; j_gene: TRBJ1-2; CDR3aa: CAISPEPLRGPHYGYTF; CDR3nt: TGTGCCATCAGCCCAGAACCTCTGAGGGGACCACACTATGGCTACACCTTC
v_gene: TRBV4-3; d_gene: -; abundance: -; j_gene: TRBJ1-5; CDR3aa: CASSQDFDQPQHF; CDR3nt: TGCGCCAGCAGCCAAGATTTTGATCAGCCCCAGCATTTT
v_gene: TRBV21-1; d_gene: -; abundance: -; j_gene: TRBJ1-2; CDR3aa: CASSALRRDREVYGYTF; CDR3nt: TGTGCCAGCAGCGCCCTGCGACGGGACAGGGAAGTCTATGGCTACACCTTC
v_gene: TRBV12-3/TRBV12-4; d_gene: -; abundance: -; j_gene: TRBJ2-3; CDR3aa: CASTAGWVDTQYF; CDR3nt: TGTGCCAGCACCGCGGGTTGGGTAGATACGCAGTATTTT
v_gene: TRBV7-9; d_gene: TRBD1; abundance: -; j_gene: TRBJ2-7; CDR3aa: CASSGATGLTYEQYF; CDR3nt: TGTGCCAGCAGCGGTGCGACAGGGTTAACCTACGAGCAGTACTTC
v_gene: TRBV5-6; d_gene: -; abundance: once; j_gene: TRBJ2-1; CDR3aa: CASSSLAGGYEQFF; CDR3nt: TGTGCCAGCAGCAGTCTCGCCGGAGGCTATGAGCAGTTCTTC
v_gene: TRBV9; d_gene: TRBD1; abundance: -; j_gene: TRBJ1-2; CDR3aa: CASSVDRGLEGYTF; CDR3nt: TGTGCCAGCAGCGTGGACAGGGGGCTCGAAGGCTACACCTTC
v_gene: TRBV7-9; d_gene: -; abundance: -; j_gene: TRBJ1-1; CDR3aa: CASSLGGPAEAFF; CDR3nt: TGTGCCAGCAGCTTGGGCGGGCCAGCCGAAGCTTTCTTT
v_gene: TRBV7-8; d_gene: -; abundance: -; j_gene: TRBJ1-5; CDR3aa: CASSPDRNQPQHF; CDR3nt: TGTGCCAGCAGCCCAGATCGAAATCAGCCCCAGCATTTT
v_gene: TRBV7-2; d_gene: -; abundance: -; j_gene: TRBJ1-3; CDR3aa: CASSFPRGGSGNTIYF; CDR3nt: TGTGCCAGCAGTTTCCCCCGGGGGGGCTCTGGAAACACCATATATTTT
v_gene: TRBV4-3; d_gene: -; abundance: -; j_gene: TRBJ1-4; CDR3aa: CASSQDRAGGSGNEKLFF; CDR3nt: TGCGCCAGCAGCCAAGATAGGGCCGGTGGCAGTGGAAATGAAAAACTGTTTTTT
v_gene: TRBV6-4; d_gene: -; abundance: few; j_gene: TRBJ2-3; CDR3aa: CASKVSSSTDTQYF; CDR3nt: TGTGCCAGCAAGGTCTCTTCTAGCACAGATACGCAGTATTTT
v_gene: TRBV30; d_gene: -; abundance: -; j_gene: TRBJ1-1; CDR3aa: CAWSVGGMNTEAFF; CDR3nt: TGTGCCTGGAGTGTGGGAGGGATGAACACTGAAGCTTTCTTT
v_gene: TRBV19; d_gene: -; abundance: -; j_gene: TRBJ1-2; CDR3aa: CASSIQQSNYGYTF; CDR3nt: TGTGCCAGTAGTATACAACAGTCTAACTATGGCTACACCTTC
v_gene: TRBV28; d_gene: -; abundance: -; j_gene: TRBJ1-2; CDR3aa: CASSLDWEQSNYGYTF; CDR3nt: TGTGCCAGCAGTTTAGACTGGGAACAGTCGAACTATGGCTACACCTTC
v_gene: TRBV7-8; d_gene: TRBD2; abundance: -; j_gene: TRBJ2-1; CDR3aa: CASSPLAGSYNEQFF; CDR3nt: TGTGCCAGCAGCCCGCTAGCGGGCTCCTACAATGAGCAGTTCTTC
v_gene: TRBV7-2; d_gene: -; abundance: few; j_gene: TRBJ1-2; CDR3aa: CASSLATGLGGLDGYTF; CDR3nt: TGTGCCAGCAGCTTAGCGACGGGTTTAGGGGGGCTCGATGGCTACACCTTC
v_gene: TRBV7-7; d_gene: -; abundance: -; j_gene: TRBJ1-1; CDR3aa: CASSFPWGVLMNTEAFF; CDR3nt: TGTGCCAGCAGCTTCCCCTGGGGCGTGCTGATGAACACTGAAGCTTTCTTT
v_gene: TRBV2; d_gene: -; abundance: -; j_gene: TRBJ1-4; CDR3aa: CASSEGLGRDLEKLFF; CDR3nt: TGTGCCAGCAGTGAAGGTCTAGGCAGGGATCTTGAAAAACTGTTTTTT
v_gene: TRBV20-1; d_gene: -; abundance: -; j_gene: TRBJ1-3; CDR3aa: CSASPAGPFGNTIYF; CDR3nt: TGCAGTGCTAGTCCCGCAGGGCCGTTTGGAAACACCATATATTTT
v_gene: TRBV28; d_gene: TRBD1; abundance: -; j_gene: TRBJ2-2; CDR3aa: CASSLGTVNTGELFF; CDR3nt: TGTGCCAGCAGTCTCGGGACAGTGAACACCGGGGAGCTGTTTTTT
v_gene: TRBV6-6; d_gene: TRBD1; abundance: -; j_gene: TRBJ2-1; CDR3aa: CASTTIRGQGTDEQFF; CDR3nt: TGTGCCAGCACTACTATACGGGGACAGGGCACTGATGAGCAGTTCTTC
v_gene: TRBV18; d_gene: -; abundance: -; j_gene: TRBJ1-5; CDR3aa: CASSPATASNQPQHF; CDR3nt: TGTGCCAGCTCACCAGCGACAGCAAGCAATCAGCCCCAGCATTTT
v_gene: TRBV6-5; d_gene: -; abundance: -; j_gene: TRBJ1-2; CDR3aa: CASSYSMGRVTYGYTF; CDR3nt: TGTGCCAGCAGTTACTCGATGGGACGGGTTACCTATGGCTACACCTTC
v_gene: TRBV5-1; d_gene: TRBD2; abundance: -; j_gene: TRBJ2-7; CDR3aa: CASSPGTSGPPYLYEQYF; CDR3nt: TGCGCCAGCAGCCCCGGGACTAGCGGGCCCCCATATCTTTACGAGCAGTACTTC
v_gene: TRBV7-8; d_gene: TRBD1; abundance: -; j_gene: TRBJ1-3; CDR3aa: CASSHRDRLDTIYF; CDR3nt: TGTGCCAGCAGCCACCGGGACAGGCTCGACACCATATATTTT
v_gene: TRBV2; d_gene: -; abundance: -; j_gene: TRBJ2-7; CDR3aa: CASTPFYEQYF; CDR3nt: TGTGCCAGCACCCCCTTCTACGAGCAGTACTTC
v_gene: TRBV12-3/TRBV12-4; d_gene: -; abundance: -; j_gene: TRBJ1-2; CDR3aa: CASSFEGYGYTF; CDR3nt: TGTGCCAGCAGTTTCGAGGGGTATGGCTACACCTTC
v_gene: TRBV15; d_gene: TRBD1; abundance: -; j_gene: TRBJ1-2; CDR3aa: CATSRGDRAYGYTF; CDR3nt: TGTGCCACCAGCAGGGGGGACAGGGCATATGGCTACACCTTC
v_gene: TRBV28; d_gene: -; abundance: once; j_gene: TRBJ1-2; CDR3aa: CASSLQAYGYTF; CDR3nt: TGTGCCAGCAGTTTACAGGCCTATGGCTACACCTTC
v_gene: TRBV6-1; d_gene: -; abundance: once; j_gene: TRBJ1-5; CDR3aa: CASSEVGINSNQPQHF; CDR3nt: TGTGCCAGCAGTGAAGTCGGCATAAATAGCAATCAGCCCCAGCATTTT
v_gene: TRBV18; d_gene: -; abundance: -; j_gene: TRBJ2-3; CDR3aa: CASSPPTRSDTQYF; CDR3nt: TGTGCCAGCTCACCACCTACGCGATCGGATACGCAGTATTTT
v_gene: TRBV7-2; d_gene: -; abundance: -; j_gene: TRBJ1-3; CDR3aa: CASSLDTTSGNTIYF; CDR3nt: TGTGCCAGCAGCTTAGATACAACCTCTGGAAACACCATATATTTT
v_gene: TRBV3-1/TRBV3-2; d_gene: -; abundance: -; j_gene: TRBJ1-2; CDR3aa: CASRANRDYDGYTF; CDR3nt: TGTGCCAGCAGAGCGAACCGGGACTACGATGGCTACACCTTC
v_gene: TRBV11-2; d_gene: TRBD2; abundance: -; j_gene: TRBJ2-3; CDR3aa: CASSLTSGSTDTQYF; CDR3nt: TGTGCCAGCAGCTTAACTAGCGGGAGCACAGATACGCAGTATTTT
v_gene: TRBV28; d_gene: TRBD1; abundance: -; j_gene: TRBJ1-5; CDR3aa: CASRRTGIGGNQPQHF; CDR3nt: TGTGCCAGCAGGCGGACAGGGATAGGGGGCAATCAGCCCCAGCATTTT
v_gene: TRBV6-5; d_gene: TRBD1; abundance: -; j_gene: TRBJ1-2; CDR3aa: CASWGTGSYGYTF; CDR3nt: TGTGCCAGCTGGGGGACAGGGTCCTATGGCTACACCTTC
v_gene: TRBV5-1; d_gene: TRBD1; abundance: once; j_gene: TRBJ2-1; CDR3aa: CASSPYFGTGVWNEQFF; CDR3nt: TGCGCCAGCAGCCCATACTTCGGGACAGGGGTGTGGAATGAGCAGTTCTTC
v_gene: TRBV7-9; d_gene: TRBD2; abundance: few; j_gene: TRBJ2-5; CDR3aa: CASSVAGGIQETQYF; CDR3nt: TGTGCCAGCAGCGTAGCGGGGGGCATTCAAGAGACCCAGTACTTC
v_gene: TRBV9; d_gene: TRBD1; abundance: -; j_gene: TRBJ2-3; CDR3aa: CASSSRTGWDTQYF; CDR3nt: TGTGCCAGCAGCTCCCGGACAGGGTGGGATACGCAGTATTTT
v_gene: TRBV6-2/TRBV6-3; d_gene: TRBD2; abundance: -; j_gene: TRBJ2-5; CDR3aa: CASSPPTSGGQETQYF; CDR3nt: TGTGCCAGCAGTCCCCCCACTAGCGGGGGACAAGAGACCCAGTACTTC
v_gene: TRBV5-1; d_gene: -; abundance: -; j_gene: TRBJ2-7; CDR3aa: CASSLAPAASSYEQYF; CDR3nt: TGCGCCAGCAGCTTGGCCCCAGCCGCGAGCTCCTACGAGCAGTACTTC
v_gene: TRBV7-8; d_gene: -; abundance: -; j_gene: TRBJ1-6; CDR3aa: CASSQTDLGRRGQLNSPLHF; CDR3nt: TGTGCCAGCAGCCAAACCGACCTTGGACGGCGGGGCCAGTTAAATTCACCCCTCCACTTT